One sample yielded the 24 T cell receptor beta chains listed below, sequenced in a study of T cells in Graves' hyperthyroidism and ophthalmopathy (dated 2019 in TCRdb). Libraries were constructed by multiplex PCR. The instrument was an Illumina HiSeq 2000. TCR beta CDR3 regions were amplified from RNA transcripts. A first-round RT-PCR of the TCR CDR3 used the HTBI primer set with the Qiagen OneStep RT-PCR kit. The raw public data were reprocessed by TCRdb itself: fastp quality trimming at Q25, MiXCR clonotype calling, in-frame beta chains only. Every CDR3 protein is listed once, alongside the most common genes and DNA of its rows. The sample table holds 300,000 to 400,000 distinct CDR3 sequences, of which approximately 13% were seen once. The ten most abundant clones make up 9.2% of the sample. Sequences were obtained from blood. These receptors came from a woman in her late teens or twenties with Graves' hyperthyroidism.

The sample holds many counts of this clonotype. The chain couples TRBV28 to TRBJ2-7; TRBD1 or TRBD2 may be the D gene (6 bases each). In germline, CDR1 is MDHEN, CDR2 SYDVKM. V lost 5 bases and J lost 5, with 16 bases in between. The CDR3 has 14 residues. The CDR3 protein is CASSPPRGRDEQYF. The CDR3 bases are TGTGCCAGCAGTCCCCCTCGGGGGCGCGACGAGCAGTACTTC. The full variable domain, in which reference TRBV28 and TRBJ2-7 provide the parts outside the CDR3, is DVKVTQSSRYLVKRTGEKVFLECVQDMDHENMFWYRQDPGLGLRLIYFSYDVKMKEKGDIPEGYSVSREKKERFSLILESASTNQTSMYLCASSPPRGRDEQYFGPGTRLTVT.

As for this clonotype: This clone may be a read error of a much larger clone one base away. V is TRBV3-1 and J is TRBJ1-3; D is possibly TRBD1 (6 bases). Per germline, CDR1 LGHDT and CDR2 YNNKEL (reference sequence). This CDR3 comprises 20 residues. The germline V and J ends were trimmed by 4 bases and 4 bases, with 29 bases remaining between them. The CDR3 bases are TGTGCCAGCAGCCCGATGATCATCGGGGGTACAGTGGGGGCCGGAAACACCATATATTTT. Residues: CASSPMIIGGTVGAGNTIYF.

There are many counts of this clonotype. The V call is TRBV11-2, the J call TRBJ1-5, with D possibly TRBD1 on 5 matching bases. The germline V gene has CDR1 SGHAT and CDR2 FQNNGV. V was cut by 4 bases and J by 7 bases, with 17 bases left in between. This CDR3 is built from 15 residues. CDR3 sequence reads: CASSSGGGAGQPQHF. The CDR3 DNA reads TGTGCCAGCAGCTCGGGGGGAGGGGCAGGGCAGCCCCAGCATTTT.

This clonotype was detected ten times or more. The rearrangement links TRBV11-2 to TRBJ2-1, with unresolved D. This CDR3 contains 15 residues. Germline loops: CDR1 SGHAT, CDR2 FQNNGV. The germline V and J ends were trimmed by 6 bases and 2 bases, with 14 bases remaining between them. CDR3 in amino acids: CASSPERPPYNEQFF. CDR3 coding DNA: TGTGCCAGCAGTCCAGAGAGGCCCCCCTACAATGAGCAGTTCTTC.

This clonotype was observed a handful of times. The chain uses TRBV4-2 and TRBJ1-1; D gene uncertain. This CDR3 is built from 14 residues. V was pared by 1 base and J by 1 base, with 7 bases between. Per germline, CDR1 LGHNA and CDR2 YNFKEQ. The CDR3 coding sequence is TGTGCCAGCAGCCAAGCGACGGAGAACACTGAAGCTTTCTTT. Its translation: CASSQATENTEAFF.

This clonotype has a count of ten or more. The V gene is TRBV28, the J gene TRBJ1-3; maybe TRBD1 (5 bases). V shed 3 bases and J shed 0 bases, with 24 bases lying between them. There are 20 residues in the CDR3. Germline lookup yields CDR1 MDHEN and CDR2 SYDVKM. CDR3 loop: CASSLWGGYLGAPSGNTIYF. DNA of the CDR3: TGTGCCAGCAGTTTGTGGGGGGGGTATCTAGGCGCTCCCTCTGGAAACACCATATATTTT.

This clonotype appeared many times. The rearrangement uses TRBV19 and TRBJ2-1; 9 bases are a match to TRBD2. The CDR3 totals 14 residues. The trim removed 9 bases at V and 10 bases at J, leaving 13 bases unmatched. Germline loops: CDR1 LNHDA, CDR2 SQIVND (reference sequence). The CDR3 bases are TGTGCCAGCCTCGCGGGAGGGCCTCCAAGCGAGCAGTTCTTC. It yields the protein CASLAGGPPSEQFF. The full variable domain, rest sourced from reference TRBV19 and TRBJ2-1, is DGGITQSPKYLFRKEGQNVTLSCEQNLNHDAMYWYRQDPGQGLRLIYYSQIVNDFQKGDIAEGYSVSREKKESFPLTVTSAQKNPTAFYLCASLAGGPPSEQFFGPGTRLTVL.

This clonotype has at least ten counts. V is TRBV20-1 and J is TRBJ2-2, with TRBD1 matching over 8 bases. Unmatched junction bases numbered 3, after V lost 0 bases and J lost 6 bases. Germline CDR1 reads DFQATT; CDR2 reads SNEGSKA (reference sequence). This CDR3 region has 14 residues. The CDR3 DNA follows: TGCAGTGCTAGAGAGGGGACAGGTGCCGGGGAGCTGTTTTTT. It codes for CSAREGTGAGELFF.

This clonotype has ten or more counts. The chain links TRBV6-2 or TRBV6-3 to TRBJ1-5; D gene uncertain. This CDR3 is built from 15 residues. Germline CDR1 is MNHEY and CDR2 is SVGEGT. With 6 bases removed from V and 1 base from J, the gap between germline ends came to 13 bases. Here the CDR3 reads CASRDPAPSNQPQHF. CDR3 nucleotide sequence: TGTGCCAGCAGAGATCCTGCCCCCAGCAATCAGCCCCAGCATTTT.

This clonotype appeared many times. J is TRBJ1-1 and V is TRBV3-1; D ambiguous. The CDR3 loop spans 12 amino acids. Germline CDR1 LGHDT, CDR2 YNNKEL (reference sequence). V gave up 1 base and J gave up 10 bases, with 10 bases separating them. CDR3 nucleotide sequence: TGTGCCAGCAGCCAAGCATGGAAAGGAGCTTTCTTT. Amino acids: CASSQAWKGAFF.

This clonotype was detected ten times or more. The chain has TRBV6-1 and TRBJ1-4; 9 nucleotides align to TRBD1. V lost 7 bases and J lost 6; bases outside the gene matches: 6. This CDR3 has 14 residues. CDR1 is MNHNS and CDR2 is SASEGT in the germline V gene. The CDR3 protein is CASIPGQGHEKLFF. The DNA for the CDR3 is TGTGCCAGCATTCCGGGACAGGGTCATGAAAAACTGTTTTTT.

This clonotype has a count of ten or more. The chain couples TRBV12-3 or TRBV12-4 to TRBJ2-1; D unclear. Trimming removed 5 bases at V and 0 bases at J, with 20 bases between. There are 18 residues in the CDR3. CDR3 residues: CASSPLASRRLSYNEQFF. The CDR3 DNA sequence: TGTGCCAGCAGTCCTCTGGCCTCGCGCAGACTCTCCTACAATGAGCAGTTCTTC.

The chain recombines TRBV6-1 with TRBJ1-1, with D hard to call. This CDR3 region has 13 residues. V shed 10 bases and J shed 0 bases, with 12 bases lying between them. Germline assignment: CDR1 MNHNS and CDR2 SASEGT. In nucleotides, the CDR3 is TGTGCCACGCAAGGGCAAATGAACACTGAAGCTTTCTTT. Translation: CATQGQMNTEAFF.

This clonotype was observed many times. The chain combines TRBV18 with TRBJ2-5; D possibly corresponds to TRBD1 (5 bases). In germline, CDR1 is KGHSH, CDR2 LQKENI. There are 15 residues in the CDR3. V lost 1 base and J 0 bases, leaving 9 bases between the germline ends. CDR3 nucleotide sequence: TGTGCCAGCTCACCACTGCAGGGTAACCAAGAGACCCAGTACTTC. Its protein product is CASSPLQGNQETQYF.

The V and J genes are TRBV5-4 and TRBJ2-1; 9 bases map to TRBD2. From germline, CDR1 is SGHNT and CDR2 YYREEE (reference sequence). The CDR3 is 16 amino acids. The ends lost 2 bases at V and 0 bases at J; junction bases unmatched: 3. The CDR3 loop reads CASSFSSGASYNEQFF. The CDR3 coding sequence is TGTGCCAGCAGCTTTTCTAGCGGGGCCTCCTACAATGAGCAGTTCTTC.

This clonotype was detected many times. The V gene is TRBV28, the J gene TRBJ2-7; D possibly corresponds to TRBD1 (6 bases). The CDR3 is 15 residues long. The germline CDR1 and CDR2 sequences are MDHEN and SYDVKM. Trimming removed 6 bases at V and 3 bases at J, with 18 bases between. CDR3 residues: CASSSTGRPGYEQYF. The CDR3 region has the DNA TGTGCCAGCAGCTCAACAGGGCGACCGGGCTACGAGCAGTACTTC.

The chain uses TRBV27 and TRBJ2-3; D is uncertain. CDR3 length equals 12 residues. Trimming removed 7 bases at V and 6 bases at J, with 11 bases between. Germline loops: CDR1 MNHEY, CDR2 SMNVEV (reference sequence). CDR3 nucleotides: TGTGCCAGCACCCCCTCAGTGGATACGCAGTATTTT. Amino acids: CASTPSVDTQYF.

The V gene is TRBV4-1, the J gene TRBJ2-4; a possible D gene is TRBD2 (6 bases). This CDR3 is 19 amino acids long. Germline assignment: CDR1 MGHRA and CDR2 YSYEKL. The V end lost 4 bases, the J end lost 0 bases, and 22 bases lay between the germline ends. In DNA form, the CDR3 reads TGCGCCAGCAGCCTCCTCTTGAGTGTGGGGACTTTAGCCAAAAACATTCAGTACTTC. This sequence encodes CASSLLLSVGTLAKNIQYF.

As concerns this clonotype: A much larger clone lies one base from this, so it may be a read error. This chain uses TRBV5-1 with TRBJ2-1; 11 positions match TRBD2. The end of the DNA is better explained by TRBJ2-7, so the J call may be wrong. Germline loops: CDR1 SGHRS, CDR2 YFSETQ. The CDR3 consists of 15 residues. The CDR3 sequence: CASSQLAGDYNEQYF. CDR3 DNA: TGCGCCAGCAGCCAACTAGCGGGGGATTACAATGAGCAGTACTTC.

V and J are TRBV7-3 and TRBJ2-3; the match to TRBD1 covers 12 bases. The length of the CDR3 is 15 residues. Per the germline V gene, CDR1 is SGHTA and CDR2 is FQGTGA. V dropped 4 bases and J dropped 4; count of bases not matched to a gene: 3. CDR3 sequence (DNA): TGTGCCAGCAGCTCGGGACAGGGGGCGTCAGATACGCAGTATTTT. Translation gives CASSSGQGASDTQYF.

This clonotype came up a few times. J is TRBJ2-5 and V is TRBV3-1, with 8 nucleotides matching TRBD2. This CDR3 comprises 17 residues. Unmatched junction bases numbered 15, after V lost 5 bases and J lost 4 bases. Germline V CDR1 and CDR2: LGHDT, YNNKEL (reference sequence). The CDR3 loop is CASSTGLGGGAGETQYF. In nucleotides, the CDR3 is TGTGCCAGCAGCACCGGCCTCGGGGGGGGGGCTGGAGAGACCCAGTACTTC.

There are many counts of this clonotype. The V and J genes are TRBV18 and TRBJ2-2, with a possible D match to TRBD2 (6 bases). The V gene's germline CDR1 is KGHSH and CDR2 LQKENI. CDR3 length: 17 residues. Deletions cut 4 bases from V and 0 bases from J, with 15 bases between. CDR3 sequence reads: CASSLRQTRTNTGELFF. The CDR3, as DNA: TGTGCCAGCTCACTACGACAGACTAGAACGAACACCGGGGAGCTGTTTTTT.

This clonotype was counted at least ten times. The genes are TRBV18 and TRBJ2-5; D gene uncertain. The CDR3 runs 12 residues. Trimming removed 2 bases at V and 2 bases at J, with 3 bases between. The germline V gene encodes CDR1 KGHSH and CDR2 LQKENI. CDR3 bases: TGTGCCAGCTCACCAGAACAAGAGACCCAGTACTTC. It is translated as CASSPEQETQYF.

This clonotype was found a few times. The chain links TRBV19 to TRBJ1-5; the D gene is possibly TRBD1 (5 bases). CDR1 and CDR2 (germline): LNHDA, SQIVND (reference sequence). The CDR3 has 15 residues. The V and J ends lost 5 bases and 3 bases respectively, with 14 bases between them. The CDR3 DNA reads TGTGCCAGTAGTGGACAAAGTGCCGCCAATCAGCCCCAGCATTTT. Translation gives CASSGQSAANQPQHF.